Below, 8 T cell receptor beta chains from the same sample are listed, as sequenced in a study of blood T cell repertoires in COVID-19. Generated by immunoSEQ multiplex PCR, the TCRdb table keeps only in-frame clones and is missing some. The top ten hold 6.3% of the sample, which has roughly 20,000 clones, approximately 90% seen once. Sequencing input: peripheral blood. Receptors originate from a woman at least 80 years old with active COVID-19.

The chain links TRBV7-2 to TRBJ2-2, with D tentatively TRBD1 (5 bases). Germline loops: CDR1 SGHTA, CDR2 FQGNSA. The V end was cut by 3 bases, the J end by 8 bases, with 10 bases between. The CDR3 contains 13 residues. This CDR3 reads CASSFDSTGELFF. CDR3 coding DNA: TGTGCCAGCAGCTTCGACAGTACGGGGGAGCTGTTTTTT.

The V and J genes are TRBV6-5 and TRBJ1-6; D possibly corresponds to TRBD1 (6 bases). Germline V gives CDR1 MNHEY, CDR2 SVGAGI. With 4 bases removed from V and 5 bases from J, the gap between germline ends came to 12 bases. This CDR3 spans 15 amino acids. The CDR3 region has the DNA TGTGCCAGCAGTTTCGGACAGAGAGATAATTCACCCCTCCACTTT. Its translation: CASSFGQRDNSPLHF.

The CDR3 nucleotides are TGTGCCAGCAGCCCAGGTCAAACCCACCTTATGAACACTGAAGCTTTCTTT. It encodes CASSPGQTHLMNTEAFF. This sequence joins TRBV7-9 and TRBJ1-1; D not certain. Germline-derived CDR1 and CDR2 are SEHNR and FQNEAQ (reference sequence). CDR3 length equals 17 residues. Trimming took 5 bases from V and 0 from J, leaving 19 bases between them.

The chain recombines TRBV4-3 with TRBJ1-1, with 7 bases identical to TRBD1. The CDR3 loop spans 13 amino acids. The germline V gene has CDR1 LGHNA and CDR2 YSLEER. Trimming cost V 4 bases and J 6 bases; bases outside gene matches: 5. Here the CDR3 DNA reads TGCGCCAGCAGCCTGATAGACAGGGCTGAAGCTTTCTTT. Its translation is CASSLIDRAEAFF.

The rearrangement links TRBV6-5 to TRBJ1-1; 8 bases match TRBD1. CDR3 length equals 13 residues. Per the germline V gene, CDR1 is MNHEY and CDR2 is SVGAGI. V gave up 5 bases and J gave up 5 bases; unmatched junction bases: 4. The CDR3 sequence: CASSTYRGTEAFF. CDR3 nucleotides: TGTGCCAGCAGTACATACAGGGGGACTGAAGCTTTCTTT.

This clone was seen a single time. The J gene is TRBJ1-3, the V gene TRBV6-5; D unresolved. The V and J ends lost 0 bases and 11 bases respectively, with 11 bases between them. Germline V gene data show CDR1 as MNHEY and CDR2 as SVGAGI. The CDR3 extends over 13 amino acids. CDR3 DNA sequence: TGTGCCAGCAGTTACTCGACCGGGTTCTCCATATATTTT. Translating gives CASSYSTGFSIYF.

The J gene is TRBJ1-4, the V gene TRBV19; TRBD1 matches at 7 bases. CDR1 LNHDA and CDR2 SQIVND come from the germline V gene (reference sequence). There are 15 residues in the CDR3. The V gene end was trimmed by 3 bases and the J gene end by 7 bases; junction bases not matched to a gene: 8. In DNA, the CDR3 is TGTGCCAGTAGTATCGACAGGGTAGTATCTGAAAAACTGTTTTTT. Its protein is CASSIDRVVSEKLFF.

The chain uses TRBV9 and TRBJ2-3, with D perhaps matching TRBD2 (7 bases). The CDR3 contains 15 residues. V was pared by 0 bases and J by 5 bases, with 13 bases between. The V gene's germline CDR1 is SGDLS and CDR2 YYNGEE. CDR3 nucleotides: TGTGCCAGCAGCGTAGCGGGGGGCGGGGTAGATACGCAGTATTTT. Residues: CASSVAGGGVDTQYF. The whole variable domain, filled in from reference TRBV9 and TRBJ2-3, reads DSGVTQTPKHLITATGQRVTLRCSPRSGDLSVYWYQQSLDQGLQFLIQYYNGEERAKGNILERFSAQQFPDLHSELNLSSLELGDSALYFCASSVAGGGVDTQYFGPGTRLTVL.